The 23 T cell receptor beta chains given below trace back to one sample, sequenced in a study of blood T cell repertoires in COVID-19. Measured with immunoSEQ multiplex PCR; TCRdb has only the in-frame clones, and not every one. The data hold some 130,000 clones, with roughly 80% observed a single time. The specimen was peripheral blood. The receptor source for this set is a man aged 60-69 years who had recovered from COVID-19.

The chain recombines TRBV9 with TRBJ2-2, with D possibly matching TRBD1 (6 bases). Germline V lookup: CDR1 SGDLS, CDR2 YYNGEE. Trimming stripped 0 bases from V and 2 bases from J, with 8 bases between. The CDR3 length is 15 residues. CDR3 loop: CASSVAGTNTGELFF. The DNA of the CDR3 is TGTGCCAGCAGCGTAGCCGGGACAAACACCGGGGAGCTGTTTTTT.

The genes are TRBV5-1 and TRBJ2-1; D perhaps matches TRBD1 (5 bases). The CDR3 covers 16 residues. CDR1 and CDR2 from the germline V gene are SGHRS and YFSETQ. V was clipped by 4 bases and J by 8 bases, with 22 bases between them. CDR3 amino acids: CASSPPRVTGEDEQFF. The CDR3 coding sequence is TGCGCCAGCAGCCCCCCACGGGTAACAGGCGAGGATGAGCAGTTCTTC.

CDR3: CASSSSGGGHSNQPQHF. CDR3 bases: TGTGCCAGCAGCTCCAGTGGGGGCGGGCATAGCAATCAGCCCCAGCATTTT. The chain couples TRBV5-5 to TRBJ1-5; D may be TRBD1 (6 bases). Germline lookup yields CDR1 SGHKS and CDR2 YYEKEE (reference sequence). This CDR3 region has 17 residues. V gave up 3 bases and J gave up 0 bases, with 16 bases separating them.

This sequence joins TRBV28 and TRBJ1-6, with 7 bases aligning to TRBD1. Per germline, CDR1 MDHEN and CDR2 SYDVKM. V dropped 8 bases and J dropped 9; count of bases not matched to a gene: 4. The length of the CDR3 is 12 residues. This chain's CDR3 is CASGTVRSPLHF. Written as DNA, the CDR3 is TGTGCCAGCGGGACAGTTCGTTCACCCCTCCACTTT.

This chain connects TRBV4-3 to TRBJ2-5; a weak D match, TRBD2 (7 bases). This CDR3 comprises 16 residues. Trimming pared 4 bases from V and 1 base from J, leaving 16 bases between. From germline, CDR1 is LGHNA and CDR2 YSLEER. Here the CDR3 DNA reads TGCGCCAGCAGCCCCTCGAAGGGGGGGGCCCAAGAGACCCAGTACTTC. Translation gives CASSPSKGGAQETQYF.

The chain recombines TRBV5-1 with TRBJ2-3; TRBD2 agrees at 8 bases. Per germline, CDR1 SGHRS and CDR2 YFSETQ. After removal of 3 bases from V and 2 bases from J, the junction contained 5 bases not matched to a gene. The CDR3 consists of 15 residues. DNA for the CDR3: TGCGCCAGCAGCTGGGCGACTAGCGACACAGATACGCAGTATTTT. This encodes CASSWATSDTDTQYF.

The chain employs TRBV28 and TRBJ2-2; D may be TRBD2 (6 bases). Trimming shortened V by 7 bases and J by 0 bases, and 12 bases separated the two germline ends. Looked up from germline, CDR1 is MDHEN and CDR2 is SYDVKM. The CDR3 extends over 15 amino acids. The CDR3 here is CASKGRDANTGELFF. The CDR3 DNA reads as TGTGCCAGCAAGGGGCGGGATGCGAACACCGGGGAGCTGTTTTTT.

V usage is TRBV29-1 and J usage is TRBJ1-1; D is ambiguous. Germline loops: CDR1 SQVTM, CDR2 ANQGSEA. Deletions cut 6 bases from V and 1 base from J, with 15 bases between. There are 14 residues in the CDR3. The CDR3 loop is CSVTLRSGNTEAFF. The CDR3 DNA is TGCAGCGTGACCCTAAGATCAGGGAACACTGAAGCTTTCTTT.

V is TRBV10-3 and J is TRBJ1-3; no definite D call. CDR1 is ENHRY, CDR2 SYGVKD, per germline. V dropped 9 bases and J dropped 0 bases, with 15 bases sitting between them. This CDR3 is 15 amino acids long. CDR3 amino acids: CAISPATLSGNTIYF. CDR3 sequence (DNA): TGTGCCATTTCTCCTGCGACACTCTCTGGAAACACCATATATTTT.

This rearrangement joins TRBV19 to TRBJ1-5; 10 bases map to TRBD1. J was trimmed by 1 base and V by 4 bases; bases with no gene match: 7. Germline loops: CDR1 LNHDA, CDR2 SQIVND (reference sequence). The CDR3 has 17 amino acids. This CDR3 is CASSSRTGGMSNQPQHF. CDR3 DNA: TGTGCCAGTAGTAGCCGGACAGGGGGGATGAGCAATCAGCCCCAGCATTTT.

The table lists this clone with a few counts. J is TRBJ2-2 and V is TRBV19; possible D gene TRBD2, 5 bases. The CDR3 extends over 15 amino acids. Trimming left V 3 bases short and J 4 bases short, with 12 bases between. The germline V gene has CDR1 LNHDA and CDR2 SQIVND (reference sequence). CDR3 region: CASSITSGFTGELFF. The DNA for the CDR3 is TGTGCCAGTAGTATCACATCGGGGTTCACCGGGGAGCTGTTTTTT.

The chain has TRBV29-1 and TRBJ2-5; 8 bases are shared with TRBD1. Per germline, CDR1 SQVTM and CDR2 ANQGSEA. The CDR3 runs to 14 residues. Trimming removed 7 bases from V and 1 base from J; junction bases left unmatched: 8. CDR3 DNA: TGCAGCGCAACCCAGGGGGCAACCCAAGAGACCCAGTACTTC. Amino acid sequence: CSATQGATQETQYF.

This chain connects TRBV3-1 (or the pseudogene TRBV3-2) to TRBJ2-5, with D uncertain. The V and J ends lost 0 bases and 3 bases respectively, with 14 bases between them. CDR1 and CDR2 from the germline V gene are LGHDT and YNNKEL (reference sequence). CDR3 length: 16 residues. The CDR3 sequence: CASSQDPASEKETQYF. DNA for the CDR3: TGTGCCAGCAGCCAAGACCCGGCCTCGGAGAAAGAGACCCAGTACTTC.

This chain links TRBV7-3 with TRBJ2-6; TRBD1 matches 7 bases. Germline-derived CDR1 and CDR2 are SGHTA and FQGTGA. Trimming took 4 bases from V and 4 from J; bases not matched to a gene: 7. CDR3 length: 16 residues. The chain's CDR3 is CASSSNTGAGANVLTF. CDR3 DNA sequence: TGTGCCAGCAGCTCGAATACAGGGGCCGGGGCCAACGTCCTGACTTTC.

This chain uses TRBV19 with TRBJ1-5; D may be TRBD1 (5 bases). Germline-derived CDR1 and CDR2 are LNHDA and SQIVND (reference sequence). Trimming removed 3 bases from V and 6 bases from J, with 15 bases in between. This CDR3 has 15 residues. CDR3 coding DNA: TGTGCCAGTAGTATGGGGCAGGCGGTCGGTCAGCCCCAGCATTTT. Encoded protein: CASSMGQAVGQPQHF.

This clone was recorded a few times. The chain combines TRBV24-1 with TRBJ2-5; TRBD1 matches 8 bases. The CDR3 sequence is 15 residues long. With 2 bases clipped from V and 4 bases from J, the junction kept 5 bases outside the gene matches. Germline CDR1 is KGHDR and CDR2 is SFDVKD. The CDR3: CATSDSTGVPETQYF. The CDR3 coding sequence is TGTGCCACCAGTGATTCGACAGGGGTCCCAGAGACCCAGTACTTC.

The CDR3 DNA reads as TGCAGTGCTAAAGTAGAGTATGGCTACACCTTC. Its protein is CSAKVEYGYTF. The rearrangement links TRBV20-1 to TRBJ1-2; D gene ambiguous. Trimming shortened V by 4 bases and J by 5 bases, and 8 bases separated the two germline ends. In germline, CDR1 is DFQATT, CDR2 SNEGSKA (reference sequence). This CDR3 is 11 amino acids long.

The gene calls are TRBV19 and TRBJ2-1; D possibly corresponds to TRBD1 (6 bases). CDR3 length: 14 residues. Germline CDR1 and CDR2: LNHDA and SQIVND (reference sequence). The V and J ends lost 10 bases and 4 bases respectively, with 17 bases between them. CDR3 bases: TGTGCCACTCAGGGGCAGGGGAAGTACAATGAGCAGTTCTTC. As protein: CATQGQGKYNEQFF.

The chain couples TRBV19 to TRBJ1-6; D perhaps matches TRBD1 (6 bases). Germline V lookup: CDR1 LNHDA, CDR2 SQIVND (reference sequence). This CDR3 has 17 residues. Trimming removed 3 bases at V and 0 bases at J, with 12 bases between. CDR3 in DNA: TGTGCCAGTAGTATCGGTCAGGGGAGCTCCTATAATTCACCCCTCCACTTT. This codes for CASSIGQGSSYNSPLHF.

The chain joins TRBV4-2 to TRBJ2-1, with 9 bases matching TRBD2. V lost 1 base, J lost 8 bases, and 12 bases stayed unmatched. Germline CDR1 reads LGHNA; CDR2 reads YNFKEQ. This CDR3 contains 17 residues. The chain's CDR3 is CASSQGSSGIGRDEQFF. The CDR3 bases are TGTGCCAGCAGCCAAGGTTCTAGCGGGATTGGAAGGGATGAGCAGTTCTTC.

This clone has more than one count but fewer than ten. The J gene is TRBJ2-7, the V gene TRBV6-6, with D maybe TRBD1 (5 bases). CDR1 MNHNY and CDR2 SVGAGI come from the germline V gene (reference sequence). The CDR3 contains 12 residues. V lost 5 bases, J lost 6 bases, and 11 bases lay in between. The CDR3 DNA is TGTGCCAGCAGTCCAGGGTACGGCGAGCAGTACTTC. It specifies CASSPGYGEQYF.

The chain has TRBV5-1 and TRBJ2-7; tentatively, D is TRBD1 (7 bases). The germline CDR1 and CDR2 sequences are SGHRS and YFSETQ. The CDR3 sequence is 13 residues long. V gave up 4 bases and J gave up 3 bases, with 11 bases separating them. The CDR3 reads CASSPQGGYEQYF. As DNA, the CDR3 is TGCGCCAGCAGCCCCCAGGGGGGCTACGAGCAGTACTTC. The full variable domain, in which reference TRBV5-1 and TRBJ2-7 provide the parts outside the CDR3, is KAGVTQTPRYLIKTRGQQVTLSCSPISGHRSVSWYQQTPGQGLQFLFEYFSETQRNKGNFPGRFSGRQFSNSRSEMNVSTLELGDSALYLCASSPQGGYEQYFGPGTRLTVT.

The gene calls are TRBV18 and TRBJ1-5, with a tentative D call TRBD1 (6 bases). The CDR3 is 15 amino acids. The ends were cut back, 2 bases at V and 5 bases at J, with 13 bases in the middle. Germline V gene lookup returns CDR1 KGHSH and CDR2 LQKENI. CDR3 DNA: TGTGCCAGCTCACCAGGCCAGGGGATGTATCAGCCCCAGCATTTT. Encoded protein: CASSPGQGMYQPQHF.